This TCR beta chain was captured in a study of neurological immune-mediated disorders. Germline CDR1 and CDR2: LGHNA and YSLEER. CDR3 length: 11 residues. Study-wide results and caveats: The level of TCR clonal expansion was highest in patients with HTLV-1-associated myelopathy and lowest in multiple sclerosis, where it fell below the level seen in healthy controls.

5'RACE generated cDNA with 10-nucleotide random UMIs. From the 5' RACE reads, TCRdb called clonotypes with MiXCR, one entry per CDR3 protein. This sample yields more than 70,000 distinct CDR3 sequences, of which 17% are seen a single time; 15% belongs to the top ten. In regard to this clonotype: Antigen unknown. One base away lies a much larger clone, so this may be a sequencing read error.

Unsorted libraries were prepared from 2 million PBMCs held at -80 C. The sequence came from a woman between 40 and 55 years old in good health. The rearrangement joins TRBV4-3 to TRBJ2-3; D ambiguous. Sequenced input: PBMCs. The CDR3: CSSSHGDTQYF. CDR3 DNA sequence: TGCTCCAGCAGCCATGGAGATACGCAGTATTTT.